The T cell receptor (beta chain) described here comes from a study of T cell repertoires in cytomegalovirus infection. Overall study context: As its CMV epitopes, the study selected recently identified HLA-C-restricted and well-studied HLA-B-restricted targets. CMV infection plus the matching HLA type was flagged by public TCR beta signatures.

The CDR3 extends over 14 amino acids. After removal of 3 bases from V and 4 bases from J, the junction contained 5 bases not matched to a gene. As concerns this clonotype: Its antigen is not known.

Study outcomes and limitations: Accumulated public TCR beta family frequency recognized individuals carrying CMV together with the relevant HLA. The ex vivo response was dominated by HLA-C-restricted CMV-specific TCR beta clonotypes.

MiXCR was run by TCRdb on the reads, yielding one entry per CDR3 protein. The repertoire holds about 60,000 distinct CDR3 sequences, with over 20% as singletons. This clonotype was sampled from a human donor in good health (CMV status not recorded). Some clones in this sample may be carry-over from other donors' samples. Sequences were derived from CD8+ T cells from cultured PBMCs, sampled from culture after CMV antigen stimulation. This sequence joins TRBV12-3 or TRBV12-4 and TRBJ1-1, with 7 bases aligning to TRBD1. CDR3 sequence (DNA): TGTGCCAGCAGTTTGTACCCAGGGGGCACTGAAGCTTTCTTT. It encodes CASSLYPGGTEAFF.